The clone carrying this T cell receptor beta chain has just a few counts. These data come from a study of T cells in tumors after PD-1 blockade. Study at large: Some patients also took daily vismodegib 150 mg during anti-PD-1 treatment.

Repertoires were generated with immunoSEQ multiplex PCR, while TCRdb's copy carries only in-frame clones and drops some. Among roughly 50,000 clones listed, 81% were seen once. CDR1 and CDR2 (germline): SGHDT, YYEEEE. V lost 0 bases, J lost 11 bases, and 11 bases lay in between. The CDR3 runs to 12 residues. The J gene is TRBJ1-1, the V gene TRBV5-6, with unresolved D. The clonotype was recovered from a human donor with basal cell carcinoma. The specimen was PBMCs, collected before anti-PD-1 treatment. The CDR3 spells CASSLGVGGAFF. In nucleotides, the CDR3 is TGTGCCAGCAGCTTGGGTGTGGGAGGCGCTTTCTTT.